These 13 T cell receptor beta chains originate from one sample sequenced in a study of T cells in Graves' hyperthyroidism and ophthalmopathy (dated by TCRdb to the late 2010s). The protocol used for the library was multiplex PCR. The sequencer was an Illumina HiSeq 2000. The TCR beta CDR3 regions were amplified from RNA transcripts. The first round of RT-PCR for the TCR CDR3 was performed with the HTBI primer set and the Qiagen OneStep RT-PCR kit. In-frame beta chains were kept once TCRdb had trimmed the public reads at Q25 with fastp and called clones with MiXCR. For every CDR3 protein sequence, its rows merge into one entry that carries the most common genes and DNA. For this sample there are approximately 530,000 distinct CDR3 sequences; just under 20% appear just once. The ten most abundant clones make up about half of the sample. Sequencing used blood. These receptors all come from a man aged 40-49 years with Graves' ophthalmopathy.

The chain combines TRBV27 with TRBJ1-5; D is possibly TRBD1 (6 bases). This CDR3 region has 14 residues. With 5 bases removed from V and 3 bases from J, the gap between germline ends came to 11 bases. CDR1 and CDR2 (germline): MNHEY, SMNVEV (reference sequence). CDR3 DNA sequence: TGTGCCAGCAGTCGCAACAGGGTCAATCAGCCCCAGCATTTT. It yields the protein CASSRNRVNQPQHF.

This clonotype was detected a few times. The rearrangement links TRBV28 to TRBJ2-7, with D possibly being TRBD1 (5 bases). Trimming removed 3 bases from V and 3 bases from J, with 12 bases in between. CDR3 length: 14 amino acids. Germline V CDR1 and CDR2: MDHEN, SYDVKM. The CDR3 DNA sequence: TGTGCCAGCAGTTTCTCCAGGGCTAACTACGAGCAGTACTTC. Translation: CASSFSRANYEQYF. Supplemented by reference TRBV28 and TRBJ2-7, the full variable domain reads DVKVTQSSRYLVKRTGEKVFLECVQDMDHENMFWYRQDPGLGLRLIYFSYDVKMKEKGDIPEGYSVSREKKERFSLILESASTNQTSMYLCASSFSRANYEQYFGPGTRLTVT.

The chain joins TRBV9 to TRBJ1-2; no clear D gene. Trimming shortened V by 0 bases and J by 8 bases, and 11 bases separated the two germline ends. The germline gives CDR1 SGDLS, CDR2 YYNGEE. This CDR3 region has 13 residues. In DNA, the CDR3 is TGTGCCAGCAGCGTAGAGTCCGGGTACGGCTACACCTTC. Its protein is CASSVESGYGYTF.

The chain uses TRBV10-3 and TRBJ2-7; weak D call: TRBD2 (7 bases). Per germline, CDR1 ENHRY and CDR2 SYGVKD. The CDR3 has 18 amino acids. V lost 6 bases to trimming and J lost 4 bases, with 28 bases between them. This CDR3 reads CAISSGVGGRGSPYEQYF. The CDR3 bases are TGTGCCATCAGCTCCGGAGTGGGGGGCCGCGGGAGCCCGTACGAGCAGTACTTC.

This clonotype was counted ten times or more. CDR3 loop: CASSFVGLATYEQYF. The CDR3 bases are TGTGCCAGCAGTTTCGTAGGACTAGCTACCTACGAGCAGTACTTC. The J gene is TRBJ2-7, the V gene TRBV12-3 or TRBV12-4; 8 bases are shared with TRBD2. The CDR3 runs to 15 residues. Trimming cost V 3 bases and J 2 bases; bases outside gene matches: 6.

V usage is TRBV15 and J usage is TRBJ2-1; the D gene is possibly TRBD1 (5 bases). CDR1 is LNHNV and CDR2 is YYDKDF in the germline V gene (reference sequence). There are 14 residues in the CDR3. V lost 0 bases and J lost 13, with 16 bases in between. The CDR3 bases are TGTGCCACCAGCAGAGATCAGGGCCCGGAGACCCAGTTCTTC. As protein: CATSRDQGPETQFF.

This chain links TRBV12-3 or TRBV12-4 with TRBJ1-4; tentatively, D is TRBD1 (5 bases). CDR3 length equals 13 residues. V gave up 2 bases and J gave up 10 bases, with 11 bases separating them. The CDR3 sequence: CASSLSGVGKLFF. As DNA, the CDR3 is TGTGCCAGCAGTTTATCGGGGGTTGGAAAACTGTTTTTT.

This clonotype was found many times. The chain links TRBV6-1 to TRBJ2-5, with a tentative D call TRBD1 (5 bases). V was trimmed by 4 bases and J by 2 bases, leaving 8 bases between them. The CDR3 runs to 13 residues. Germline V gene data show CDR1 as MNHNS and CDR2 as SASEGT. CDR3 in DNA: TGTGCCAGCAGTGGACAGCCTCAAGAGACCCAGTACTTC. Translated: CASSGQPQETQYF.

CDR3 nucleotide sequence: TGTGCCAGCAGTTTAGTAGGCCATGAGCAGTTCTTC. Protein product: CASSLVGHEQFF. J is TRBJ2-1 and V is TRBV27; no clear D gene. The germline V and J ends were trimmed by 2 bases and 8 bases, with 7 bases remaining between them. This CDR3 is 12 amino acids long. Germline loops: CDR1 MNHEY, CDR2 SMNVEV (reference sequence).

This clonotype was seen many times. J is TRBJ2-7 and V is TRBV28; D not resolved. With 3 bases removed from V and 7 bases from J, the gap between germline ends came to 10 bases. CDR1 and CDR2 from the germline V gene are MDHEN and SYDVKM. This CDR3 spans 12 amino acids. The CDR3 region has the DNA TGTGCCAGCAGTTTGGCGCTTCTGGAGCAGTACTTC. The encoded protein is CASSLALLEQYF.

This clonotype was seen a handful of times. The rearrangement uses TRBV10-3 and TRBJ2-6; D gene unclear. The CDR3 covers 16 residues. The germline gives CDR1 ENHRY, CDR2 SYGVKD. The V and J ends lost 3 bases and 0 bases respectively, with 9 bases between them. Here the CDR3 DNA reads TGTGCCATCAGTGATTTCGGTGGCTCTGGGGCCAACGTCCTGACTTTC. It encodes CAISDFGGSGANVLTF.

V usage is TRBV6-2 or TRBV6-3 and J usage is TRBJ2-1; D possibly matches TRBD1 or TRBD2 (7 bases each). This CDR3 contains 16 residues. Trimming pared 5 bases from V and 4 bases from J, leaving 18 bases between. Germline V gene lookup returns CDR1 MNHEY and CDR2 SVGEGT. CDR3 in DNA: TGTGCCAGCAGTATTCCCAGGGGGGGCCCTTACAATGAGCAGTTCTTC. Encoded protein: CASSIPRGGPYNEQFF.

This chain uses TRBV5-1 with TRBJ1-4, with D perhaps TRBD1 (6 bases). The CDR3 has 17 residues. V lost 0 bases, J lost 7 bases, and 19 bases lay in between. The germline CDR1 and CDR2 sequences are SGHRS and YFSETQ. In DNA form, the CDR3 reads TGCGCCAGCAGCTTGGACCCCTCCCCGGGGGGCGGTGAAAAACTGTTTTTT. Amino acid sequence: CASSLDPSPGGGEKLFF.